The subject of this entry is one T cell receptor beta chain. Only in-frame clones appear in the TCRdb table, and some are missing; sequencing was by immunoSEQ multiplex PCR. This table has around 200,000 clones, under 85% appearing once. The entry originates in a study of blood T cell repertoires in COVID-19. From germline, CDR1 is SGDLS and CDR2 YYNGEE. V shed 0 bases, J shed 9 bases, and the junction held 8 bases outside the gene matches. The CDR3 covers 15 residues. The chain is built from TRBV9 and TRBJ2-4, with 8 positions matching TRBD1. This receptor was identified in a human donor in a cohort sampled during active COVID-19. Input material: peripheral blood. CDR3 amino acids: CASSVGGTGRGIQYF. The CDR3 DNA is TGTGCCAGCAGCGTAGGCGGGACAGGACGTGGCATTCAGTACTTC.